This T cell receptor beta chain was recorded in a study of CD8+ T cells in alopecia areata. As for the study in general: Treatment of the treated patients consisted of oral tofacitinib, 5 to 10 mg twice daily. Study observations and caveats: With tofacitinib ongoing, many expanded lesional clones persisted in both scalp and blood. Clarity of TCR sharing across patients fell short of that in mice, possibly HLA-related.

As to this clone: Its antigen is still unknown. The sample holds other DNA sequences that translate to the same CDR3.

Sequencing templates came from extracted RNA that was reverse transcribed into cDNA. Some clones are missing from TCRdb's copy, which holds only in-frame ones; the method was immunoSEQ multiplex PCR. The sample records about 200,000 clones, 64% being singletons. The CDR3 consists of 14 residues. CDR1 is KGHSH, CDR2 LQKENI, per germline. The V segment lost 3 bases and the J segment 6 bases; nucleotides outside the gene matches: 2. Indicated treatment: oral pan-JAK inhibitor, 5-10 mg twice daily. The chain carries TRBV18 and TRBJ1-5; 10 nucleotides align to TRBD1. The receptor was isolated from a human donor with alopecia areata. The sequencing used CD4+ T cells sorted from blood, collected at week 4, from a patient treated with tofacitinib. The chain's CDR3 is CASSPGQGGQPQHF. CDR3 DNA sequence: TGTGCCAGCTCACCCGGACAGGGGGGTCAGCCCCAGCATTTT.